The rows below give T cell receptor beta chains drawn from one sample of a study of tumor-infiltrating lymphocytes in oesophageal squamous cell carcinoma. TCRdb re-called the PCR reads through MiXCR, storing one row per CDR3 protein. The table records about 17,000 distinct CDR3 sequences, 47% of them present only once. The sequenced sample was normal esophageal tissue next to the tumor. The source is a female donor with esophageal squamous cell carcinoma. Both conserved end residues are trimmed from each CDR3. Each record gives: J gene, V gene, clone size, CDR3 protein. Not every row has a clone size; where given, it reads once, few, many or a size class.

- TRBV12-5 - ASGVGSNEQF
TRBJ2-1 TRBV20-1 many SARDPKKTSGKNNEQF
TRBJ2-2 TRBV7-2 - ASSLGGQGSGGELF
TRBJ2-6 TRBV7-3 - ASSVTGSGANVLT
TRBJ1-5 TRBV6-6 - ASRERGRNQPQH
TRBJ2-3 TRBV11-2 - ASSFRGGQGSTDTQY
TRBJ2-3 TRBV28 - ASRSPLGTDTQY
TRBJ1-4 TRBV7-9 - ASSSKNRESNEKPF
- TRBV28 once ASRGTGIMEQY
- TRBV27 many ASSKGDNTYEQY
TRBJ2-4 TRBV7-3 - ASSPTSGGEGNIQY
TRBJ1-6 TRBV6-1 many ASTSRVGVNSPLH
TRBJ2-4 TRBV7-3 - ASSLKGQGGNTGELY
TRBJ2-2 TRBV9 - ASSVSTGELF
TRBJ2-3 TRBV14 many ASSVLSPGDTQY
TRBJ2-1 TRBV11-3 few ASSSFGLAGGGDNEQF
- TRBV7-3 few ASGLMASGRETQY
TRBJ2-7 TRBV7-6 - ASSFGGGLDEQY
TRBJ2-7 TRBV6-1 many ASSFPQTSGEQY
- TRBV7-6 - ASSFFQEADNEQF
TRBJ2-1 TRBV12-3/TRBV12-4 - ASSTGIYNEQF
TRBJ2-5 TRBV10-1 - ASSESRLANQETQY
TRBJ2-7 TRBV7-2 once ASSSVLSSYEQY
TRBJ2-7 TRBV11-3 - ASSPGQGASYEQY
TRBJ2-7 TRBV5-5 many ASSLAWTGIYEQY
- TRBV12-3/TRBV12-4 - ASTQGRTAQETQF
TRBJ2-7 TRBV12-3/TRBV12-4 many ASSPPAHGEQY
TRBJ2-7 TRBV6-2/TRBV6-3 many ASSYRPRLAGHYEQY
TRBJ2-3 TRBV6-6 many ASSYGEAAPRTQY
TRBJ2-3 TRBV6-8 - ASTAGGRADTQY
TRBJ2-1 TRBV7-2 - ASSQVWSSRYNEQF
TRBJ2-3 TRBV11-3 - ASSLGGVRVGSDTQY
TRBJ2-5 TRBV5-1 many ASSRSSAQETQY
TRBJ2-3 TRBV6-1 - ASRRLAGGYSTDTQY
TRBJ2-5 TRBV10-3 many AISESRTGAQETQY
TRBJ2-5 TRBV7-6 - ASSSVRQETQY
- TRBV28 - ASNGAGNNEQF
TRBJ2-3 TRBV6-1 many ASSSPGPGLGTDTQY
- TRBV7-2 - ASSPRVQSLAGGQYNEQF